This TCR beta chain derives from a study of blood T cell repertoires in COVID-19. Study-level information: T cells, B-cell-depleted T cells, or PBMCs supplied cDNA or gDNA.

While infection was still active, Seattle patients were enrolled and then followed longitudinally. The trim removed 2 bases at V and 5 bases at J, leaving 8 bases unmatched. The CDR3 loop spans 17 amino acids. In germline, CDR1 is KGHSH, CDR2 LQKENI. Per the study methods: The authors estimated nucleated cell counts from reference gene primer amplification. Using immunoSEQ multiplex PCR, the repertoire was profiled, and TCRdb retains in-frame clones only, with some absent. That table gives V, J and clone size, and the DNA gave D and trimming. The repertoire consists of some 350,000 clones, with around nine tenths occurring once and the leading ten covering about 7%.

The sequenced sample consisted of peripheral blood. The gene calls are TRBV18 and TRBJ2-1; TRBD2 agrees at 11 bases. This sequence originates from a woman in her seventies with COVID-19, enrolled during active disease. CDR3: CASSPWGLAGGNNEQFF. In DNA form, the CDR3 reads TGTGCCAGCTCACCATGGGGGCTAGCGGGGGGCAACAATGAGCAGTTCTTC. Using reference TRBV18 and TRBJ2-1 for the parts outside the CDR3, the full variable domain is NAGVMQNPRHLVRRRGQEARLRCSPMKGHSHVYWYRQLPEEGLKFMVYLQKENIIDESGMPKERFSAEFPKEGPSILRIQQVVRGDSAAYFCASSPWGLAGGNNEQFFGPGTRLTVL.